This TCR beta chain was obtained from a study of shared clonotypes between healthy human individuals. Study-wide results and caveats: Only blood samples were collected, and tissue repertoires likely differ. Several donors held approximately 4.5% of naive CD4 clonotypes in common.

Tens of thousands of T cell genomes, or about 0.2 ug DNA, went into the sorted-subset replicate PCRs. Profiled with immunoSEQ multiplex PCR; TCRdb holds only in-frame clones, not every one. This table has over 2 million clones, about 95% appearing once. Germline lookup yields CDR1 SGHDT and CDR2 YYEEEE. The CDR3 length is 18 residues. Trimming left V 4 bases short and J 0 bases short, with 17 bases between. The naive CD8 fraction comprised CD45RO-negative cells positively selected for CCR7 and excluded terminally differentiated effector memory CD45RA+ cells. Remarks on this clone: Its specificity is unknown.

The rearrangement uses TRBV5-6 and TRBJ1-6; a possible D gene is TRBD1 (6 bases). What was sequenced was naive CD8+ T cells sorted from blood. The sequence was collected from a man between 18 and 29 years old in good health. Here the CDR3 reads CASSVGQIPSSYNSPLHF. The CDR3 DNA sequence: TGTGCCAGCAGCGTGGGACAAATTCCTAGCTCCTATAATTCACCCCTCCACTTT.